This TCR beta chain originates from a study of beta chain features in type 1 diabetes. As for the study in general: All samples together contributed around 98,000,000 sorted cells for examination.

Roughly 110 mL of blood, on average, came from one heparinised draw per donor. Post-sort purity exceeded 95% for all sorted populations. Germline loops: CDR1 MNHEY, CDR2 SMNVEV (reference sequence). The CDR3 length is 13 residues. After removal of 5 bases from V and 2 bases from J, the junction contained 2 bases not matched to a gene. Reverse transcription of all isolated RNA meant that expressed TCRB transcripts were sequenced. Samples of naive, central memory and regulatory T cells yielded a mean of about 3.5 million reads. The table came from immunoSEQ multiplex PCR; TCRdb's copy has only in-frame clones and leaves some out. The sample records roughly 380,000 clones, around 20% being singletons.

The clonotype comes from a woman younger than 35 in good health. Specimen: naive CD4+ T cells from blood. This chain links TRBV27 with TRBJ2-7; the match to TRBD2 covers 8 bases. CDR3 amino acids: CASSGLATYEQYF. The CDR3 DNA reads TGTGCCAGCAGTGGACTAGCCACCTACGAGCAGTACTTC.